The rows below give T cell receptor beta chains drawn from one sample of a study of T cell changes during pregnancy in multiple sclerosis. Here immunoSEQ multiplex PCR was the method, and the copy in TCRdb shows in-frame clones only, minus some. The data show some 49,000 clones, roughly 94% seen once. The sample consisted of CD8+ T cells from peripheral blood mononuclear cells, taken in the first trimester of pregnancy. The receptors originated from a female donor with multiple sclerosis, enrolled in a pregnancy study. The conserved cysteine and the conserved F or W are not part of the CDR3 here.

v_call	j_call	cdr3_aa
TRBV2	TRBJ1-2	ASTGQGNYGYT
TRBV25-1	TRBJ1-2	ASSDPGQGYGYT
TRBV21-1	TRBJ2-7	ASSSRTGGLEQY
TRBV15	TRBJ2-3	ATSRAGTSTDTQY
TRBV19	TRBJ2-1	ASNYQGNEQF
TRBV10-3	TRBJ2-1	AIMRDRDNEQF
TRBV9	TRBJ2-7	ASSVDDSFSYEQY
TRBV7-9	TRBJ1-5	ASSIDRGGNQPQH
TRBV4-2	TRBJ2-7	ASSQVGGGGEQY
TRBV11-2	TRBJ2-7	ASSLGGSYEQY
TRBV28	TRBJ2-3	ASRRTSGRGDTQY
TRBV7-2	TRBJ2-7	ASSRGGESSYEQY
TRBV27	TRBJ2-1	ASRQFSNEQF
TRBV18	TRBJ1-1	ASSPLKLYGTEAF
TRBV13	TRBJ1-2	ASSLAMQGDHGYT
TRBV15	TRBJ1-5	ATSKDRGSNQPQH
TRBV6-5	TRBJ2-1	ASRDRSYNEQF
TRBV2	TRBJ1-1	ASSDQRRERDTEAF
TRBV5-5	TRBJ2-1	ASVLRMEQF
TRBV30	TRBJ2-7	AWRGALYEQY
TRBV4-1	TRBJ2-7	ASSQTHGAPYEQY
TRBV11-3	TRBJ2-1	ASSQAQSHYNEQF
TRBV27	TRBJ2-7	ASSLSSGRNYEQY
TRBV5-1	TRBJ2-3	ASSPPGAGGITDTQY
TRBV5-5	TRBJ1-3	ASSLEPGSGNTIY
TRBV6-4	TRBJ1-1	ASSMGLNTEAF
TRBV7-9	TRBJ1-1	ASNGAPLPGQGANTEAF
TRBV6-1	TRBJ2-1	ASSSDRGNEQF
TRBV27	TRBJ2-7	ASRAGQGYEQY
TRBV19	TRBJ2-5	ASSVAGGETQY
TRBV2	TRBJ1-2	ASSGFTANYGYT
TRBV9	TRBJ2-7	ASSVVAGGTSEQY
TRBV13	TRBJ2-5	ASSASEETQY
TRBV9	TRBJ2-1	ASSTRVEGSYNEQF
TRBV5-1	TRBJ2-1	ASSLGQGYNEQF
TRBV19	TRBJ2-1	ASSPGGSSYNEQF
TRBV11-2	TRBJ2-2	ASSFSGRATGELF
TRBV7-9	TRBJ1-2	ASSPDRDRHGYT
TRBV9	TRBJ1-1	ASSVWTGGWDTEAF
TRBV6-1	TRBJ1-2	ASSRETGVYGYT
TRBV2	TRBJ2-1	ASSVSGGTYNEQF
TRBV7-2	TRBJ2-2	ASTKRGGGPPGELF
TRBV6-5	TRBJ1-2	ASSNTGGNGYT
TRBV27	TRBJ1-5	ASSLSRSNQPQH
TRBV6-5	TRBJ2-7	VTGPPYEQY
TRBV6-1	TRBJ1-2	ASSEAGLGTGHGYT
TRBV5-8	TRBJ2-3	ASSWGSGPSTDTQY
TRBV11-2	TRBJ1-1	ASSLGQGGTEAF
TRBV5-4	TRBJ2-7	ASSFGLAGSSSYEQY
TRBV4-1	TRBJ2-7	ASSQAQSYEQY
TRBV19	TRBJ1-5	ASSWTGGSNQPQH
TRBV9	TRBJ2-3	ASSSSGRAADTQY
TRBV27	TRBJ2-5	ASSLSNQETQY
TRBV7-6	TRBJ2-4	ASSRVGGSGIQY
TRBV7-8	TRBJ1-1	ASSSTQGRYTEAF
TRBV13	TRBJ2-2	ASSLGPLGDSLTGELF
TRBV27	TRBJ2-3	ASSSGTSYTDTQY
TRBV4-1	TRBJ2-5	ASSHRGLQETQY